The following is a T cell receptor (beta chain) sequence with its context. These data come from a study of PD-1 blockade in mismatch repair-deficient tumors. The table came from immunoSEQ multiplex PCR; TCRdb's copy has only in-frame clones and leaves some out. The repertoire holds about 38,000 clones, with about four fifths as singletons. Trimming cost V 3 bases and J 8 bases, with 19 bases left between them. The germline CDR1 and CDR2 sequences are LNHDA and SQIVND (reference sequence). The CDR3 loop spans 15 amino acids. The receptor comes from an adult with mismatch repair-deficient cancer. The sequencing here drew on peripheral blood, taken 4 weeks after starting pembrolizumab. The chain joins TRBV19 to TRBJ1-2; D is possibly TRBD1 (5 bases). This CDR3 reads CASSIYFQVTGGYTF. As DNA, the CDR3 is TGTGCCAGTAGTATTTATTTCCAGGTAACAGGAGGCTACACCTTC.